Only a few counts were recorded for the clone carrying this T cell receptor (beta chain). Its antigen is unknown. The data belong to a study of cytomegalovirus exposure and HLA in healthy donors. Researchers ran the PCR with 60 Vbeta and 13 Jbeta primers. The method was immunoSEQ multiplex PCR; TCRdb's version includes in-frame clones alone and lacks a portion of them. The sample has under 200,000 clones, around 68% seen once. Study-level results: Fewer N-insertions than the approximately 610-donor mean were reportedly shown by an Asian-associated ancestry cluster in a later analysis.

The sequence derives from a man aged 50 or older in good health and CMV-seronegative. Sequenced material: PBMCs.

The CDR3 loop is CASSEAPGRYGYTF. The CDR3 DNA reads as TGTGCCAGCAGTGAAGCACCGGGGAGGTATGGCTACACCTTC. This chain connects TRBV6-1 to TRBJ1-2; D unclear. The CDR3 covers 14 residues. Trimming cost V 0 bases and J 5 bases, with 10 bases left between them. Germline V gene lookup returns CDR1 MNHNS and CDR2 SASEGT.